The 26 T cell receptor beta chains reported below all come from one sample, sequenced in a study of CD8+ T cells in alopecia areata. TCR sequencing used cDNA made by reverse transcription of extracted RNA. Generated by immunoSEQ multiplex PCR, the TCRdb table keeps only in-frame clones and is missing some. The data hold 200,000 or so clones, with approximately 40% observed a single time. Treatment described: oral pan-JAK inhibitor, 5-10 mg twice daily. This specimen was CD4+ T cells sorted from blood, taken at approximately week 37, from a patient treated with tofacitinib. The receptor source for this set is a human donor with alopecia areata.

About this clone: A junction end diverges from the germline sequence, so it may reflect a read error. The V and J genes are TRBV30 and TRBJ2-1; D might be TRBD1 or TRBD2, each matching 5 bases. The CDR3 totals 13 residues. Germline CDR1 GTSNPN, CDR2 SVGIG (reference sequence). CDR3 nucleotides: TGTGCCTGGAGACCGGGACGGGTGAATGTGCAGTTCTTC. Encoded protein: CAWRPGRVNVQFF.

This clone was observed a few times. The chain combines TRBV4-1 with TRBJ2-7; no definite D call. Per germline, CDR1 MGHRA and CDR2 YSYEKL. The CDR3 has 15 amino acids. Trimming removed 4 bases at V and 6 bases at J, with 19 bases between. This CDR3 is CASSRDTQESLEQYF. In DNA, the CDR3 is TGCGCCAGCAGCCGAGATACCCAGGAGTCTCTCGAGCAGTACTTC.

The CDR3: CASSETSGVEQYF. The CDR3 bases are TGTGCCAGCAGCGAAACTAGCGGAGTTGAGCAGTACTTC. The chain links TRBV9 to TRBJ2-7, with 8 bases that match TRBD2. Germline values: CDR1 SGDLS, CDR2 YYNGEE. V trimming: 3 bases; J trimming: 7 bases; junction bases outside the gene matches: 6. This CDR3 has 13 amino acids. The variable domain in full, with the rest retrieved from reference TRBV9 and TRBJ2-7, is DSGVTQTPKHLITATGQRVTLRCSPRSGDLSVYWYQQSLDQGLQFLIQYYNGEERAKGNILERFSAQQFPDLHSELNLSSLELGDSALYFCASSETSGVEQYFGPGTRLTVT.

The J gene is TRBJ2-7, the V gene TRBV7-9, with D perhaps TRBD2 (6 bases). The ends were cut back, 4 bases at V and 3 bases at J, with 16 bases in the middle. The CDR3 totals 15 residues. Looked up from germline, CDR1 is SEHNR and CDR2 is FQNEAQ (reference sequence). CDR3 in amino acids: CASSYPGVQIYEQYF. The CDR3 nucleotides are TGTGCCAGCAGCTACCCGGGAGTTCAAATCTACGAGCAGTACTTC.

This chain joins TRBV29-1 and TRBJ1-4, with D possibly TRBD1 on 5 matching bases. The CDR3 length is 17 residues. The germline V gene encodes CDR1 SQVTM and CDR2 ANQGSEA. Trimming left V 0 bases short and J 5 bases short, with 19 bases between. CDR3 sequence reads: CSVEDKGIGGRNEKLFF. CDR3 DNA: TGCAGCGTTGAAGACAAGGGTATCGGGGGGAGGAATGAAAAACTGTTTTTT.

The chain couples TRBV2 to TRBJ2-2; 7 nucleotides agree with TRBD2. Germline values: CDR1 SNHLY, CDR2 FYNNEI. Trimming cost V 6 bases and J 2 bases; bases outside gene matches: 15. The CDR3 consists of 18 residues. The CDR3: CASRVFGSAGVNTGELFF. Written as DNA, the CDR3 is TGTGCCAGCAGAGTTTTCGGGAGTGCGGGAGTCAACACCGGGGAGCTGTTTTTT.

Only a few counts were recorded for this clone. The chain is built from TRBV28 and TRBJ1-1, with D unresolved. Germline values: CDR1 MDHEN, CDR2 SYDVKM. The V end lost 6 bases, the J end lost 1 base, and 15 bases lay between the germline ends. This CDR3 spans 15 amino acids. CDR3 region: CASRYEDRWNTEAFF. CDR3 nucleotides: TGTGCCAGCAGGTACGAAGACCGGTGGAACACTGAAGCTTTCTTT.

The chain links TRBV30 to TRBJ1-1; D not resolved. Trimming took off 2 bases at V and 1 base at J, with 11 bases between the two ends. CDR1 and CDR2 from the germline V gene are GTSNPN and SVGIG (reference sequence). The CDR3 runs to 14 residues. CDR3 sequence reads: CAWSTQGRNTEAFF. For the CDR3, the DNA is TGTGCCTGGAGTACACAAGGGAGGAACACTGAAGCTTTCTTT.

This clone was recorded a few times. The V and J genes are TRBV29-1 and TRBJ2-2; D ambiguous. The V gene lost 4 bases and the J gene lost 4 bases, with 7 bases spanning the gap. Germline CDR1 SQVTM, CDR2 ANQGSEA. There are 12 residues in the CDR3. This chain's CDR3 is CSVGKSTGELFF. CDR3 bases: TGCAGCGTTGGGAAGTCCACCGGGGAGCTGTTTTTT.

This rearrangement joins TRBV18 to TRBJ1-1; TRBD1 is a possible D gene (6 bases). CDR1 is KGHSH, CDR2 LQKENI, per germline. The CDR3 has 14 amino acids. The V gene lost 6 bases and the J gene lost 7 bases, with 18 bases spanning the gap. The CDR3 loop reads CASSPTVQGGEAFF. The CDR3 nucleotides are TGTGCCAGCTCCCCAACGGTACAAGGGGGTGAAGCTTTCTTT.

This clone was seen a single time. The rearrangement uses TRBV7-9 and TRBJ1-1; D gene ambiguous. The CDR3 runs to 13 residues. The V end was cut by 4 bases, the J end by 1 base, with 7 bases between. The V gene's germline CDR1 is SEHNR and CDR2 FQNEAQ (reference sequence). The CDR3 spells CASSWTENTEAFF. As DNA, the CDR3 is TGTGCCAGCAGCTGGACGGAGAACACTGAAGCTTTCTTT.

The chain links TRBV5-1 to TRBJ2-5; 8 positions match TRBD1. CDR1 is SGHRS and CDR2 is YFSETQ in the germline V gene. J lost 1 base, V lost 6 bases, and 8 bases had no gene match. The CDR3 is made up of 15 amino acids. The DNA of the CDR3 is TGCGCCAGCAACCCCACAGGGGGGTCCCAAGAGACCCAGTACTTC. Its translation: CASNPTGGSQETQYF.

This rearrangement joins TRBV14 to TRBJ1-2, with a weak D call TRBD1 (5 bases). CDR3 length: 10 amino acids. The germline CDR1 and CDR2 sequences are SGHDN and FVKESK. The V gene lost 8 bases and the J gene lost 7 bases, with 8 bases spanning the gap. The CDR3 DNA follows: TGTGCCAGCCGGGACGGTGGCTACACCTTC. Translated: CASRDGGYTF.

Only a few counts were recorded for this clone. V and J are TRBV6-1 and TRBJ2-5; the D gene could be TRBD1 or TRBD2 (5 bases each). This CDR3 has 14 amino acids. Germline-derived CDR1 and CDR2 are MNHNS and SASEGT. Trimming removed 5 bases at V and 4 bases at J, with 14 bases between. In nucleotides, the CDR3 is TGTGCCAGCAGTTTGGGACGCCTCCCAGAGACCCAGTACTTC. Residues: CASSLGRLPETQYF.

The V call is TRBV29-1, the J call TRBJ2-5, with D hard to call. Germline V CDR1 and CDR2: SQVTM, ANQGSEA. The CDR3 covers 12 residues. Trimming left V 4 bases short and J 5 bases short, with 11 bases between. For the CDR3, the DNA is TGCAGCGTTGTCCAAGGCAGGGAGACCCAGTACTTC. Translated, it gives CSVVQGRETQYF.

The V call is TRBV10-3, the J call TRBJ2-3; TRBD2 matches 9 bases. The CDR3 sequence is 15 residues long. J was trimmed by 5 bases and V by 6 bases; bases with no gene match: 9. The germline V gene encodes CDR1 ENHRY and CDR2 SYGVKD. The CDR3 spells CAISSSGTEQDTQYF. DNA of the CDR3: TGTGCCATCAGCTCTAGCGGGACCGAGCAAGATACGCAGTATTTT.

The chain is built from TRBV5-1 and TRBJ2-2; D call uncertain. V dropped 0 bases and J dropped 2 bases, with 5 bases sitting between them. The CDR3 is 14 residues long. CDR1 and CDR2 (germline): SGHRS, YFSETQ. The CDR3 region is CASSLAVNTGELFF. CDR3 sequence (DNA): TGCGCCAGCAGCTTGGCCGTCAACACCGGGGAGCTGTTTTTT.

The chain links TRBV29-1 to TRBJ2-3; 8 positions match TRBD2. V shed 6 bases and J 2 bases; nucleotides not matched to a gene: 7. The V gene's germline CDR1 is SQVTM and CDR2 ANQGSEA. The CDR3 contains 14 residues. The CDR3 sequence: CSVVYSGNTDTQYF. The CDR3 DNA is TGCAGCGTCGTATATAGCGGGAACACAGATACGCAGTATTTT.

The chain employs TRBV28 and TRBJ2-5; D uncertain. From germline, CDR1 is MDHEN and CDR2 SYDVKM. This CDR3 has 11 residues. The V end lost 3 bases, the J end lost 6 bases, and 5 bases lay between the germline ends. DNA of the CDR3: TGTGCCAGCAGTTTGACGCAGACCCAGTACTTC. Encoded protein: CASSLTQTQYF.

In this sample, this clone turned up a few times. This chain joins TRBV6-5 and TRBJ2-7; 8 nucleotides line up with TRBD2. CDR1 MNHEY and CDR2 SVGAGI come from the germline V gene. The CDR3 consists of 13 residues. J was trimmed by 7 bases and V by 6 bases; bases with no gene match: 8. CDR3 amino acids: CASSTGLAGEQYF. DNA of the CDR3: TGTGCCAGCAGCACAGGACTAGCTGGTGAGCAGTACTTC.

This chain connects TRBV29-1 to TRBJ2-3; either TRBD1 or TRBD2 may supply D (5 bases each). The CDR3 has 12 amino acids. V was shortened by 8 bases and J by 0 bases, with 9 bases between the two germline ends. Germline lookup yields CDR1 SQVTM and CDR2 ANQGSEA. CDR3 in amino acids: CSIRDSTDTQYF. The CDR3 DNA sequence: TGCAGCATACGGGACAGCACAGATACGCAGTATTTT.

The chain uses TRBV5-1 and TRBJ1-2; the D gene is possibly TRBD1 (5 bases). Trimming removed 4 bases from V and 1 base from J, with 17 bases in between. The germline V gene has CDR1 SGHRS and CDR2 YFSETQ. The CDR3 extends over 16 amino acids. The chain's CDR3 is CASSLSMDKDNYGYTF. The CDR3 DNA is TGCGCCAGCAGCCTATCGATGGACAAGGATAACTATGGCTACACCTTC.

CDR3 amino acids: CASRRGLGTDQPQHF. In nucleotides, the CDR3 is TGTGCCAGCAGACGGGGGTTGGGGACGGATCAGCCCCAGCATTTT. The chain carries TRBV5-6 and TRBJ1-5; a weak D match, TRBD1 (5 bases). Trimming pared 5 bases from V and 5 bases from J, leaving 17 bases between. CDR3 length equals 15 residues. Germline CDR1 is SGHDT and CDR2 is YYEEEE.

The rearrangement joins TRBV30 to TRBJ2-1, with 12 bases matching TRBD2. Unmatched junction bases numbered 12, after V lost 0 bases and J lost 12 bases. The length of the CDR3 is 16 residues. CDR1 is GTSNPN and CDR2 is SVGIG in the germline V gene (reference sequence). CDR3 loop: CAWSVLATSGRGRQFF. The CDR3 region has the DNA TGTGCCTGGAGTGTACTGGCGACTAGCGGGAGAGGACGGCAGTTCTTC.

This clone was detected ten times or more. The V call is TRBV10-3, the J call TRBJ2-1; D is possibly TRBD2 (5 bases). The V gene lost 5 bases and the J gene lost 7 bases, with 9 bases spanning the gap. This CDR3 has 12 residues. CDR1 and CDR2 (germline): ENHRY, SYGVKD. The CDR3 DNA reads as TGTGCCATCAGTAACGGGGTTAATGAGCAGTTCTTC. Protein sequence: CAISNGVNEQFF.

V is TRBV20-1 and J is TRBJ2-7, with 8 bases lining up with TRBD2. The V gene end was trimmed by 5 bases and the J gene end by 7 bases; junction bases not matched to a gene: 4. The germline V gene encodes CDR1 DFQATT and CDR2 SNEGSKA (reference sequence). The CDR3 totals 11 residues. The CDR3 region is CSAGLAEEQYF. The CDR3 DNA follows: TGCAGTGCTGGACTAGCCGAGGAGCAGTACTTC.